These T cell receptor beta chains were read from a single sample in a study of T-cell reconstitution after alpha-beta-depleted transplantation in children. Each CDR3 protein is one row after TCRdb ran MiXCR on the PCR reads. This sample carries hundreds of thousands of distinct CDR3 sequences, approximately 12% of them seen once, and the ten largest clones take over 2%. The specimen was PBMCs from the stem cell graft donor, collected from the stem cell graft. All receptors derive from a human donor who donated a stem cell graft to a child with acute lymphoblastic leukemia. The CDR3 runs from the conserved cysteine through the conserved F or W. Fields, in order: CDR3 length, J gene, clone size, V gene, D gene, CDR3 protein, CDR3 DNA. The D gene is left open where the match is weak. Clone size is given as how often the clone was seen (once, few, many) or a class if it is expanded.

>19|TRBJ1-3|few|TRBV11-1|-
CASSTRLDGLRTSGNTIYF
TGTGCCAGCAGCACGAGACTAGACGGACTAAGAACCTCTGGAAACACCATATATTTT
>13|TRBJ1-2|many|TRBV25-1|TRBD1
CASRPTGARGYTF
TGTGCCAGCAGGCCCACAGGGGCCCGTGGCTACACCTTC
>15|TRBJ2-1|many|TRBV4-3|-
CASSQDPTRYNEQFF
TGCGCCAGCAGCCAAGATCCTACTAGGTACAATGAGCAGTTCTTC
>11|TRBJ1-5|many|TRBV28|-
CASGWDQPQHF
TGTGCCAGCGGGTGGGATCAGCCCCAGCATTTT
>15|TRBJ1-2|few|TRBV28|TRBD1
CASSLPGRGLYGYTF
TGTGCCAGCAGCCTTCCCGGGAGGGGGCTCTATGGCTACACCTTC
>15|TRBJ2-7|few|TRBV5-1|TRBD1
CASSLWTGISYEQYF
TGCGCCAGCAGCCTGTGGACAGGGATATCCTACGAGCAGTACTTC
>12|TRBJ1-1|many|TRBV12-3/TRBV12-4|-
CASSFLNTEAFF
TGTGCCAGCAGTTTCCTGAACACTGAAGCTTTCTTT
>15|TRBJ1-3|many|TRBV9|-
CASSTGNSAGNTIYF
TGTGCCAGCAGCACCGGGAACTCTGCTGGAAACACCATATATTTT
>14|TRBJ2-7|many|TRBV7-9|TRBD1
CASSLGQGDDEQYF
TGTGCCAGCAGCTTGGGGCAGGGGGATGACGAGCAGTACTTC
>13|TRBJ1-1|many|TRBV24-1|-
CATSVGRGTEAFF
TGTGCCACCAGTGTGGGGAGAGGCACTGAAGCTTTCTTT